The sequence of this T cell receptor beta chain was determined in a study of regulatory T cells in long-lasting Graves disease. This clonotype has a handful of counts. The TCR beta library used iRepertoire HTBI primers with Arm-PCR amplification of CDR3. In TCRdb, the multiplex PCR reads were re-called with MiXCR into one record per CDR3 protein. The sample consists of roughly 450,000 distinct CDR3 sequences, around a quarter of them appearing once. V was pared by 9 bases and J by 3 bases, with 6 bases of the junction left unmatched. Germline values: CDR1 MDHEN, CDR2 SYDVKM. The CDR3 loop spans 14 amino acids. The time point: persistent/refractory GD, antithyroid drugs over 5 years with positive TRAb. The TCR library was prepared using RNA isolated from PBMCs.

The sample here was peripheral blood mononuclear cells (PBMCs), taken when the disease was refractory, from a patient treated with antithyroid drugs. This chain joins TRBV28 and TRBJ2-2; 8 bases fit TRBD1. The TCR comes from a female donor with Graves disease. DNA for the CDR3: TGTGCCAGTTCAGGGGGCGGCCACACCGGGGAGCTGTTTTTT. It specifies CASSGGGHTGELFF. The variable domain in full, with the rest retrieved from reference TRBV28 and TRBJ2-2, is DVKVTQSSRYLVKRTGEKVFLECVQDMDHENMFWYRQDPGLGLRLIYFSYDVKMKEKGDIPEGYSVSREKKERFSLILESASTNQTSMYLCASSGGGHTGELFFGEGSRLTVL.